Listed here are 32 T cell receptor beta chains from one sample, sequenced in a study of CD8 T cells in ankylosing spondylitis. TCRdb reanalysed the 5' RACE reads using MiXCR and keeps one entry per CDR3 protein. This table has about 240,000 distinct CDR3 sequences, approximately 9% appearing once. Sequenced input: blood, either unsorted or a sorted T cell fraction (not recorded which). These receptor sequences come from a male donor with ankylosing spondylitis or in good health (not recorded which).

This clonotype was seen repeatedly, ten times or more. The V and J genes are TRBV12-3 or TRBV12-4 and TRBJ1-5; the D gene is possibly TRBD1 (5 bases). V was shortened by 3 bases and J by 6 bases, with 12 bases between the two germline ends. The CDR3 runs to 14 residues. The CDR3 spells CASSFEGRVQPQHF. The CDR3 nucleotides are TGTGCCAGCAGTTTTGAGGGGAGGGTTCAGCCCCAGCATTTT.

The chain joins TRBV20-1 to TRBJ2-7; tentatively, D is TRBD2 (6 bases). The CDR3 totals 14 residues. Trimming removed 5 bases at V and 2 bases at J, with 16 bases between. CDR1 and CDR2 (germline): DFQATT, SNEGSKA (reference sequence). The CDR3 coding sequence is TGCAGTGCTCACCGAGCGCGGGAACCCTACGAGCAGTACTTC. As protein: CSAHRAREPYEQYF.

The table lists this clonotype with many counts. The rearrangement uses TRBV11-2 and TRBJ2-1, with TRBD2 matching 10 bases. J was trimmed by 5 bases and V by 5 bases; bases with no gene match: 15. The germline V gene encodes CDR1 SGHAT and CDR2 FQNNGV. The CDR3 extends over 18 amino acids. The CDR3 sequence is CASSEGDPGLAYHNEQFF. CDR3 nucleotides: TGTGCCAGCAGCGAGGGTGATCCGGGACTAGCGTACCACAATGAGCAGTTCTTC.

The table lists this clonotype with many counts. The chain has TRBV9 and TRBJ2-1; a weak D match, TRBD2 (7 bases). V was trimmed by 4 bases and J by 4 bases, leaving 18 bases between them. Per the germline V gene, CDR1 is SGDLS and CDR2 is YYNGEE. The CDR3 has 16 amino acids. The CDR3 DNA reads TGTGCCAGCAGCTCCCCAGGGCGGGGGCCTTACAATGAGCAGTTCTTC. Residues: CASSSPGRGPYNEQFF. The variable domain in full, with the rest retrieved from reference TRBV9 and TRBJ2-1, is DSGVTQTPKHLITATGQRVTLRCSPRSGDLSVYWYQQSLDQGLQFLIQYYNGEERAKGNILERFSAQQFPDLHSELNLSSLELGDSALYFCASSSPGRGPYNEQFFGPGTRLTVL.

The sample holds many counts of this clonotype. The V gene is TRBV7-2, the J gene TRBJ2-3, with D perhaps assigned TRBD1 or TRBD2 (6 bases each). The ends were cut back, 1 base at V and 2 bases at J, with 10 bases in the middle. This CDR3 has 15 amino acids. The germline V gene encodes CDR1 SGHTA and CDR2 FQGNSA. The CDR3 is CASSLEGGNTDTQYF. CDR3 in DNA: TGTGCCAGCAGCTTAGAGGGGGGAAACACAGATACGCAGTATTTT.

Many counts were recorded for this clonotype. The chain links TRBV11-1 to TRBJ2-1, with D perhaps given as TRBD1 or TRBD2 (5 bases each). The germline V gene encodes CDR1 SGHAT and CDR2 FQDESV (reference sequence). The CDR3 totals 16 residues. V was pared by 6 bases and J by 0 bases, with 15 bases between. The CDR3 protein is CASREGSGSSYNEQFF. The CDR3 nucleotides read TGTGCCAGCAGAGAGGGGTCAGGTAGCTCCTACAATGAGCAGTTCTTC. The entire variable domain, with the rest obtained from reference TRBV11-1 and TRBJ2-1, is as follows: EAEVAQSPRYKITEKSQAVAFWCDPISGHATLYWYRQILGQGPELLVQFQDESVVDDSQLPKDRFSAERLKGVDSTLKIQPAELGDSAMYLCASREGSGSSYNEQFFGPGTRLTVL.

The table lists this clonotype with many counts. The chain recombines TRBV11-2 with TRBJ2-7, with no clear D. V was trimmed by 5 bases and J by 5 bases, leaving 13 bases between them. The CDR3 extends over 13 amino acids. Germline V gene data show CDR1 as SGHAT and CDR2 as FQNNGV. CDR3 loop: CASSLPRPNEQYF. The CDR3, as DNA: TGTGCCAGCAGCCTCCCCCGGCCCAACGAGCAGTACTTC.

The CDR3 nucleotides read TGTGCCAGCAGCTTGGAGATAGCCAGGGGGAATGAGCAGTTCTTC. This codes for CASSLEIARGNEQFF. The V gene is TRBV5-6, the J gene TRBJ2-1; 7 bases fit TRBD1. After removal of 0 bases from V and 7 bases from J, the junction contained 7 bases not matched to a gene. Germline loops: CDR1 SGHDT, CDR2 YYEEEE. CDR3 length equals 15 residues.

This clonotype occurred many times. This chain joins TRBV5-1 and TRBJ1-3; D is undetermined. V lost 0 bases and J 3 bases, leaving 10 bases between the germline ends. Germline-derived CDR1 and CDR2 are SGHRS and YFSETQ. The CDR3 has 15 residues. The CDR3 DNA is TGCGCCAGCAGCTTGGCCCCGGAACTTGGAAACACCATATATTTT. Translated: CASSLAPELGNTIYF.

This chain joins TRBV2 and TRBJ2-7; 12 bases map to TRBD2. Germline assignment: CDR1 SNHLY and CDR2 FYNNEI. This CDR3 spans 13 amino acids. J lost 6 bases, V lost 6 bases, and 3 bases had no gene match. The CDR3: CASSGLAGREQYF. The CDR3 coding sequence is TGTGCCAGCAGCGGACTAGCGGGACGCGAGCAGTACTTC. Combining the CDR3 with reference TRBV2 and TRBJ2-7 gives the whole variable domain EPEVTQTPSHQVTQMGQEVILRCVPISNHLYFYWYRQILGQKVEFLVSFYNNEISEKSEIFDDQFSVERPDGSNFTLKIRSTKLEDSAMYFCASSGLAGREQYFGPGTRLTVT.

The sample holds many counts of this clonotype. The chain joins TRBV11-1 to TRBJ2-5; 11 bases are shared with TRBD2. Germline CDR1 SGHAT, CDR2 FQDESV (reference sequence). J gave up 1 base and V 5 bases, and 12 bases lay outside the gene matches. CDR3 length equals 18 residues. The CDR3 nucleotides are TGTGCCAGCAGCGCAAGACTAGCGGGGTTAAGCACCCAAGAGACCCAGTACTTC. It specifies CASSARLAGLSTQETQYF.

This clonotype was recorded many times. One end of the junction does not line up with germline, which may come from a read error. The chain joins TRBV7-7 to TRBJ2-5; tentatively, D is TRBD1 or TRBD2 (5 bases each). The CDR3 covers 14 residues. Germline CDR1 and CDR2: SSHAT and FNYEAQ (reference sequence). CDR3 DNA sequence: TGTGCTAGCAGCCCGGGACGTGGACAAGAGACCCAGTACTTC. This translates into CASSPGRGQETQYF.

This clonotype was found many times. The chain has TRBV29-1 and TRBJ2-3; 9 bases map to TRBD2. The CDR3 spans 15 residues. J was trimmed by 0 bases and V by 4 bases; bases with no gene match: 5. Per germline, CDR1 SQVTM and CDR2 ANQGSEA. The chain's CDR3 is CSVASSGTSTDTQYF. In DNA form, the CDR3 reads TGCAGCGTTGCCTCTAGCGGGACTAGCACAGATACGCAGTATTTT.

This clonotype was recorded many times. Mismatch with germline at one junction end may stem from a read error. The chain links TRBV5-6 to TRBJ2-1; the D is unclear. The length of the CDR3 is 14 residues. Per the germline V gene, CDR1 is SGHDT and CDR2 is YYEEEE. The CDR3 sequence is CASGLRPSYNEQFF. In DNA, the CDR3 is TGTGCCAGCGGCTTGAGGCCCTCTTACAATGAGCAGTTCTTC. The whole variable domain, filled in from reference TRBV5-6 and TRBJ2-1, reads DAGVTQSPTHLIKTRGQQVTLRCSPKSGHDTVSWYQQALGQGPQFIFQYYEEEERQRGNFPDRFSGHQFPNYSSELNVNALLLGDSALYLCASGLRPSYNEQFFGPGTRLTVL.

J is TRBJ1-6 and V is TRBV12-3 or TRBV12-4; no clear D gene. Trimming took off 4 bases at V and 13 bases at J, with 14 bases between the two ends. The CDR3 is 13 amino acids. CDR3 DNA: TGTGCCAGCAGTTCTGGTAGCCCGGCGCCCCTCCACTTT. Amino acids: CASSSGSPAPLHF.

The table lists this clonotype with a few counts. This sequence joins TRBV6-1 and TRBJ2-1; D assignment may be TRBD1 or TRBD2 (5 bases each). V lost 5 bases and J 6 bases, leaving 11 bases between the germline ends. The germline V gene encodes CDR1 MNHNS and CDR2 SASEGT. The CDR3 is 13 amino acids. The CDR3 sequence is CASSTGRRNEQFF. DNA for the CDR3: TGTGCCAGCAGTACGGGACGTCGCAATGAGCAGTTCTTC.

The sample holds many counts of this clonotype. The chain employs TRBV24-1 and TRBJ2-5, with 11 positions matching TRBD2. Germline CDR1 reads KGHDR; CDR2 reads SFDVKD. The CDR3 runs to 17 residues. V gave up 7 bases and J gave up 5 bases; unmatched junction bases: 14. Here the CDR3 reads CATRGTSGDLHGETQYF. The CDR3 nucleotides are TGTGCCACCAGAGGGACTAGCGGAGACCTGCATGGGGAGACCCAGTACTTC.

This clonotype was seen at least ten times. CDR3 amino acids: CSARDGGTNEKLFF. CDR3 nucleotides: TGCAGTGCTAGAGATGGCGGAACAAATGAAAAACTGTTTTTT. The chain combines TRBV20-1 with TRBJ1-4, with D hard to call. The CDR3 is 14 residues long. V shed 0 bases and J shed 5 bases, with 10 bases lying between them. Germline V gene sequence: CDR1 DFQATT, CDR2 SNEGSKA (reference sequence).

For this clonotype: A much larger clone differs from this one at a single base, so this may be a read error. The CDR3 protein is CASNDGEWGTEALF. CDR3 sequence (DNA): TGTGCCAGCAACGACGGGGAATGGGGCACTGAAGCTCTCTTT. The chain links TRBV9 to TRBJ1-1; D is perhaps TRBD1 (5 bases). The germline V gene encodes CDR1 SGDLS and CDR2 YYNGEE. The CDR3 has 14 amino acids.

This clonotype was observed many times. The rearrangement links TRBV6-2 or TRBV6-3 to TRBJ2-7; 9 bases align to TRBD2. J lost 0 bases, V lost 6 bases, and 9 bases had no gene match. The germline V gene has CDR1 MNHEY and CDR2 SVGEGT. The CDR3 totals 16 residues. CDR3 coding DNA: TGTGCCAGCAGACCTCGACTAGCGGCCCTCTCCTACGAGCAGTACTTC. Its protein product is CASRPRLAALSYEQYF.

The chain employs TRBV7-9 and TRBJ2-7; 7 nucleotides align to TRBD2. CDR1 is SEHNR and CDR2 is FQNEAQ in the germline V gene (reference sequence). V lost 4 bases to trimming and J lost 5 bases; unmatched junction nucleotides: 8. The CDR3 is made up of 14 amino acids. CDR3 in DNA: TGTGCCAGCAGCTCCCCACTAGCGCTCGACGAGCAGTACTTC. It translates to CASSSPLALDEQYF.

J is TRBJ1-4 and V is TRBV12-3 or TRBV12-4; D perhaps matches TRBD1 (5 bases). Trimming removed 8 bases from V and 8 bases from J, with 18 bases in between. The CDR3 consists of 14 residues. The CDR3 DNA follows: TGTGCCAGCGCCCAGACAGCCCTTGGGGAAAAACTGTTTTTT. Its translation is CASAQTALGEKLFF.

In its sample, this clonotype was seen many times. The CDR3 is CASSLLPEPQYF. As DNA, the CDR3 is TGTGCCAGCAGCTTATTGCCGGAGCCGCAGTATTTT. The V call is TRBV7-9, the J call TRBJ2-3; D is unresolved. Trimming left V 2 bases short and J 10 bases short, with 10 bases between. The CDR3 consists of 12 residues. The V gene's germline CDR1 is SEHNR and CDR2 FQNEAQ (reference sequence). Full variable domain (remainder filled in from reference TRBV7-9 and TRBJ2-3): DTGVSQNPRHKITKRGQNVTFRCDPISEHNRLYWYRQTLGQGPEFLTYFQNEAQLEKSRLLSDRFSAERPKGSFSTLEIQRTEQGDSAMYLCASSLLPEPQYFGPGTRLTVL.

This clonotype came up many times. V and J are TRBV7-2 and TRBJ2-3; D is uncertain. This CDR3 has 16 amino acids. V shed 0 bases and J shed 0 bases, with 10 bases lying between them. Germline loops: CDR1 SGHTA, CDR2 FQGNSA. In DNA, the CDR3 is TGTGCCAGCAGCTTAGCGCGCGACCCGAGCACAGATACGCAGTATTTT. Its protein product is CASSLARDPSTDTQYF. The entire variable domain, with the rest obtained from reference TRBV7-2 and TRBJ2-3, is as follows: GAGVSQSPSNKVTEKGKDVELRCDPISGHTALYWYRQSLGQGLEFLIYFQGNSAPDKSGLPSDRFSAERTGGSVSTLTIQRTQQEDSAVYLCASSLARDPSTDTQYFGPGTRLTVL.

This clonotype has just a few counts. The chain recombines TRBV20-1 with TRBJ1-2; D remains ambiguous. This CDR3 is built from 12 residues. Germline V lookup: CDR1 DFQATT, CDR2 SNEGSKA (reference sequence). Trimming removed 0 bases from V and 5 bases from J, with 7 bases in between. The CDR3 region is CSARDAGYGYTF. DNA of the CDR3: TGCAGTGCTAGAGACGCTGGATATGGCTACACCTTC.

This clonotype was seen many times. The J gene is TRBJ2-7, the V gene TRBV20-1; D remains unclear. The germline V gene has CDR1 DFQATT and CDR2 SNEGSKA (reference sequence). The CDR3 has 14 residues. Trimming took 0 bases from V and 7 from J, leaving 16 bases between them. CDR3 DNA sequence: TGCAGTGCTAGAGAATCTGGACGTACGTTTGAGCAGTACTTC. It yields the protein CSARESGRTFEQYF.

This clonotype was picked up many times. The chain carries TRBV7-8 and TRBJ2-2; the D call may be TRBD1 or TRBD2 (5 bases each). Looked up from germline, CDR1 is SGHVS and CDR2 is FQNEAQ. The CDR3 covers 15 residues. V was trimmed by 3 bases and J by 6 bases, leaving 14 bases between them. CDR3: CASSFSGTTAGELFF. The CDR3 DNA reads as TGTGCCAGCAGCTTCTCCGGGACCACCGCCGGGGAGCTGTTTTTT.

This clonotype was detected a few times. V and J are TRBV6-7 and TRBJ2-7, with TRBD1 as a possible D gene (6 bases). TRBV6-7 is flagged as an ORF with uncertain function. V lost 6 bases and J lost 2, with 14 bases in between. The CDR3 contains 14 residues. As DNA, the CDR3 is TGTGCCAGCAGCTCGGGACACCCCGCCTACGAGCAGTACTTC. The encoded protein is CASSSGHPAYEQYF.

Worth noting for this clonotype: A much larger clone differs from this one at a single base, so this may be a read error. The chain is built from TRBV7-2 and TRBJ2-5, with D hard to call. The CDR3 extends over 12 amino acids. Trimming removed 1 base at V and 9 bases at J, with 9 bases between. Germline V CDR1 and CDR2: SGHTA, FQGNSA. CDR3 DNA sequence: TGTGCCAGCAGCTTAGAGGAGAGAGCCCAGTACTTC. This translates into CASSLEERAQYF.

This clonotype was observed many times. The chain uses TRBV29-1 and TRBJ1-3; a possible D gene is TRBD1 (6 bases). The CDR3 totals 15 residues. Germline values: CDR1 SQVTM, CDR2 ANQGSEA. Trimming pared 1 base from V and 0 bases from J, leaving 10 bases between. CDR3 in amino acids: CSVEGTDYSGNTIYF. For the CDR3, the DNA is TGCAGCGTTGAAGGGACAGACTACTCTGGAAACACCATATATTTT.

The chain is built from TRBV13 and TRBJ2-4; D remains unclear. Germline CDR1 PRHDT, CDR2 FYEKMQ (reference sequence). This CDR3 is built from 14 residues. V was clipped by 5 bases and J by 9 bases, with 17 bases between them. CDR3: CASSPGPQCTIQYF. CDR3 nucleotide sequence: TGTGCCAGCAGCCCCGGGCCCCAATGCACCATTCAGTACTTC. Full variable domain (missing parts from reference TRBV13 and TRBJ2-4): AAGVIQSPRHLIKEKRETATLKCYPIPRHDTVYWYQQGPGQDPQFLISFYEKMQSDKGSIPDRFSAQQFSDYHSELNMSSLELGDSALYFCASSPGPQCTIQYFGAGTRLSVL.

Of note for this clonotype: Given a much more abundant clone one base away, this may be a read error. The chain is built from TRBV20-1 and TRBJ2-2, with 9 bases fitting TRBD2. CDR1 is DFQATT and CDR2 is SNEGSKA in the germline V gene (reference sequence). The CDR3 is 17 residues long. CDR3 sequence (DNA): TGCAGTGCTAGGCCCACTGGGGCGGGAGGGAACCCCGGGGAGCTGTTTTTT. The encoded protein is CSARPTGAGGNPGELFF.